This T cell receptor (beta chain) was profiled in a study of human T cells and chemical hapten exposure. Study information: The study lasted approximately 26 weeks, and patients were dosed weekly with diphenylcyclopropenone on the scalp throughout. TCR yields per sample varied, mainly owing to small pooled library volume differences.

TCRdb analysed the RACE reads with MiXCR anew, one entry per CDR3 protein. Of more than 100,000 distinct CDR3 sequences in the sample, about 13% were seen once. The CDR3 is made up of 15 amino acids. V lost 6 bases and J lost 0; bases outside the gene matches: 2. Germline-derived CDR1 and CDR2 are MDHEN and SYDVKM. This sample's time point: pre-sensitization, week 0. The treatment is: therapeutic diphenylcyclopropenone sensitization with weekly scalp DPC. This clonotype was counted ten times or more. The material sequenced was whole blood, taken in connection with sensitization to the hapten diphenylcyclopropenone (DPC). The chain links TRBV28 to TRBJ2-4, with TRBD1 matching over 10 bases. The source is a woman aged 18-35 years with alopecia areata. Some clones in this sample may be carry-over from other donors' samples. CDR3 DNA sequence: TGTGCCAGCAGCGGACAGGGGGTAGCCAAAAACATTCAGTACTTC. Amino acid sequence: CASSGQGVAKNIQYF.